This is a list of T cell receptor beta chains from one sample in a study of blood T cell repertoires in COVID-19. The repertoire was sequenced with immunoSEQ multiplex PCR; TCRdb's copy has only in-frame clones and lacks some. Among 280,000 or so clones listed, 70% to 90% were seen once. The specimen was peripheral blood. Receptor source: a woman aged 30 to 39 who had recovered from COVID-19. Each CDR3 is given with its conserved first and last residue. A D gene is named only where the DNA matches it firmly. Not all rows give a size; the values are once, few, many and, for expanded clones, a class.

J gene: TRBJ1-1
V gene: TRBV2
clone size: few
D gene: TRBD1
CDR3 DNA: TGTGCCAGCAGCCAGACAGGGAAAGGGACTGAAGCTTTCTTT
CDR3 protein: CASSQTGKGTEAFF

J gene: TRBJ1-2
V gene: TRBV5-1
clone size: -
D gene: TRBD1
CDR3 DNA: TGCGCCAGCAGCTTCGGACAGGGGGCCGGTGGCTACACCTTC
CDR3 protein: CASSFGQGAGGYTF

J gene: TRBJ2-6
V gene: TRBV9
clone size: -
D gene: -
CDR3 DNA: TGTGCCAGCAGCGCCCGAATCGGGACACCCAAGTCTGGGGCCAACGTCCTGACTTTC
CDR3 protein: CASSARIGTPKSGANVLTF

J gene: TRBJ1-2
V gene: TRBV28
clone size: -
D gene: -
CDR3 DNA: TGTGCCAGCAGCCAGGGGTCGACTGGCTACACCTTC
CDR3 protein: CASSQGSTGYTF

J gene: TRBJ1-1
V gene: TRBV19
clone size: -
D gene: -
CDR3 DNA: TGTGCCAGTATGAGGACATCGAACACTGAAGCTTTCTTT
CDR3 protein: CASMRTSNTEAFF

J gene: TRBJ2-3
V gene: TRBV18
clone size: once
D gene: TRBD2
CDR3 DNA: TGTGCCAGCTCCCTCACTAGCGGGAGGGGAGATACGCAGTATTTT
CDR3 protein: CASSLTSGRGDTQYF

J gene: TRBJ1-4
V gene: TRBV19
clone size: -
D gene: TRBD1
CDR3 DNA: TGTGCCAGTAGTCCTAACGGAGGGGGCTGGGTGGAAAAACTGTTTTTT
CDR3 protein: CASSPNGGGWVEKLFF

J gene: TRBJ2-1
V gene: TRBV3-1/TRBV3-2
clone size: -
D gene: -
CDR3 DNA: TGTGCCAGCAGAGCGGTCTCCTACAATGAGCAGTTCTTC
CDR3 protein: CASRAVSYNEQFF

J gene: TRBJ1-6
V gene: TRBV6-6
clone size: -
D gene: TRBD1
CDR3 DNA: TGTGCCAGCGAAAAAACAGGGGGGCCCCTCCACTTT
CDR3 protein: CASEKTGGPLHF

J gene: TRBJ2-5
V gene: TRBV2
clone size: -
D gene: TRBD2
CDR3 DNA: TGTGCCAGCAGAGGGACTAGCGGGGGAGAAGAGACCCAGTACTTC
CDR3 protein: CASRGTSGGEETQYF